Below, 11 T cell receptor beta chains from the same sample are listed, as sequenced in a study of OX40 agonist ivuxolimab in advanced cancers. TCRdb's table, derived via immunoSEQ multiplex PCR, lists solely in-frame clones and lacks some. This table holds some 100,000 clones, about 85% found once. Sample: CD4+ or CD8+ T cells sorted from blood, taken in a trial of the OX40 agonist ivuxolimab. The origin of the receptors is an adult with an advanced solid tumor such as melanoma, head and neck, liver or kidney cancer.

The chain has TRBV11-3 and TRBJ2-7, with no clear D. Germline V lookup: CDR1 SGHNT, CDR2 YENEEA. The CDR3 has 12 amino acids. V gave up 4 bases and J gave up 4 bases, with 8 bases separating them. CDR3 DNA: TGTGCCAGCAGCTCGGACGGGTACGAGCAGTACTTC. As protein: CASSSDGYEQYF.

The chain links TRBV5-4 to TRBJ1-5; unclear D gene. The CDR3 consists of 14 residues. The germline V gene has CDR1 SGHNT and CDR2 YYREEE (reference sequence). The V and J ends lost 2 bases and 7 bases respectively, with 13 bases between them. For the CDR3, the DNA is TGTGCCAGCAGCTTAATGGGCGGCGGGCAGCCCCAGCATTTT. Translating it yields CASSLMGGGQPQHF. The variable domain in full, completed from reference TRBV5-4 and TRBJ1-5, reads ETGVTQSPTHLIKTRGQQVTLRCSSQSGHNTVSWYQQALGQGPQFIFQYYREEENGRGNFPPRFSGLQFPNYSSELNVNALELDDSALYLCASSLMGGGQPQHFGDGTRLSIL.

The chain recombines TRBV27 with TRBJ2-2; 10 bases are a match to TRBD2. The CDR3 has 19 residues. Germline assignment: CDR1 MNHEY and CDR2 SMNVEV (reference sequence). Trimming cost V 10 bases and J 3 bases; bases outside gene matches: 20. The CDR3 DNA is TGTGCCACCTCTCCAGGGTGGATTAGCGGGAGGTTCTACACCGGGGAGCTGTTTTTT. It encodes CATSPGWISGRFYTGELFF.

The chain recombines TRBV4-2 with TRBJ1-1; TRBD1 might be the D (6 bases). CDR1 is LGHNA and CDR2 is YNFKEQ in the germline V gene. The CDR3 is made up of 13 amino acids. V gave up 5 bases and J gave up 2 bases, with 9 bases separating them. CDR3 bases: TGTGCCAGCAGCATCGGGACAAACACTGAAGCTTTCTTT. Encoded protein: CASSIGTNTEAFF.

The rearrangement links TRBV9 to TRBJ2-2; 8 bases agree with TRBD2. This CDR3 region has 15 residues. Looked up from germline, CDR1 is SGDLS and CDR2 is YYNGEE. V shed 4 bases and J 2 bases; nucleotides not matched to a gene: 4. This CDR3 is CASSPLAGNTGELFF. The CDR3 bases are TGTGCCAGCAGCCCCCTAGCGGGCAACACCGGGGAGCTGTTTTTT.

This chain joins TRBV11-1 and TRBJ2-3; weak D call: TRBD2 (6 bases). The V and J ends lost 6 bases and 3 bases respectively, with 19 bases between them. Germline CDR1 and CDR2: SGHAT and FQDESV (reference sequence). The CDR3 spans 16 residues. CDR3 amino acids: CASRRLAAQSTDTQYF. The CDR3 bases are TGTGCCAGCAGGAGGTTAGCGGCCCAATCTACAGATACGCAGTATTTT. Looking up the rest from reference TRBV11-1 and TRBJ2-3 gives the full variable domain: EAEVAQSPRYKITEKSQAVAFWCDPISGHATLYWYRQILGQGPELLVQFQDESVVDDSQLPKDRFSAERLKGVDSTLKIQPAELGDSAMYLCASRRLAAQSTDTQYFGPGTRLTVL.

Here the CDR3 reads CASSQVPGTQYF. For the CDR3, the DNA is TGTGCCAGCAGCCAAGTTCCGGGGACCCAGTACTTC. The V gene is TRBV14, the J gene TRBJ2-5, with no clear D. The V gene lost 1 base and the J gene lost 7 bases, with 7 bases spanning the gap. CDR3 size: 12 residues. Germline V gene sequence: CDR1 SGHDN, CDR2 FVKESK. The full variable domain, completed using reference TRBV14 and TRBJ2-5, is EAGVTQFPSHSVIEKGQTVTLRCDPISGHDNLYWYRRVMGKEIKFLLHFVKESKQDESGMPNNRFLAERTGGTYSTLKVQPAELEDSGVYFCASSQVPGTQYFGPGTRLLVL.

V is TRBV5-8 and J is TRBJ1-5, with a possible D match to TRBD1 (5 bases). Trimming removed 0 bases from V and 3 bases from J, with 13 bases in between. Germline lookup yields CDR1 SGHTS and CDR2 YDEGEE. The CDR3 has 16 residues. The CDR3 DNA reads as TGTGCCAGCAGCTTGGAGGGCGTAGGGGACAATCAGCCCCAGCATTTT. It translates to CASSLEGVGDNQPQHF.

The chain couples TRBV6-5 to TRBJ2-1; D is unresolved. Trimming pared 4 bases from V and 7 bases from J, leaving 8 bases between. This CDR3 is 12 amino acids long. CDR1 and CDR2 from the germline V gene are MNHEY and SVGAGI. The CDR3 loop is CASSSVINEQFF. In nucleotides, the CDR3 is TGTGCCAGCAGTTCGGTAATTAATGAGCAGTTCTTC.

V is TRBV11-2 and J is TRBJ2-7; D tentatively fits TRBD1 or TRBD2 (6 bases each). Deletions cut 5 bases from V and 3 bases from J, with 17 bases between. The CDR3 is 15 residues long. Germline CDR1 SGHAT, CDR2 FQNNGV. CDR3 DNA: TGTGCCAGCAGCGGGGGCGGGGTAGGAAACTACGAGCAGTACGTC. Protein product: CASSGGGVGNYEQYV.

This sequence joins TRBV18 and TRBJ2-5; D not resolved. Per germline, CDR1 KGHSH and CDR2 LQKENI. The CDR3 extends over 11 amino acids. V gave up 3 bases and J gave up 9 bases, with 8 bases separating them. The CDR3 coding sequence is TGTGCCAGCTCACCTGAAACCTCCCAGTACTTC. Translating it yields CASSPETSQYF.